This T cell receptor beta chain was observed in a study of T cell responses to AZD1222 COVID-19 vaccine. Turning to this clone: What it binds is not known.

Study-wide results and caveats: The reported proportion of spike-specific TCRs targeting unmutated variant regions was nearly half. Most donors were white British, females outnumbered males, and clonal diversity was possibly underestimated.

Only in-frame clones appear in the TCRdb table, and some are missing; sequencing was by immunoSEQ multiplex PCR. Among 130,000 to 150,000 clones listed, roughly 87% were seen once. The clonotype comes from an adult who received the MenACWY meningococcal vaccine as a control. Material: peripheral blood, obtained 28 days after the second dose of the MenACWY control vaccine.

The CDR3 coding sequence is TGCGCCAGCACCAACCGAAACACCATATATTTT. It translates to CASTNRNTIYF. This chain links TRBV10-1 with TRBJ1-3, with no clear D. The CDR3 consists of 11 residues. Germline V gene data show CDR1 as WNHNN and CDR2 as SYGVQD (reference sequence). Deletions cut 7 bases from V and 5 bases from J, with 6 bases between.